These 32 T cell receptor beta chains came from one sample sequenced in a study of T cells after yellow fever vaccination. TCRdb used MiXCR to reprocess the 5' RACE reads, holding one entry per CDR3 protein. The data show 300,000 to 450,000 distinct CDR3 sequences, roughly 7.5% seen once. The sample consisted of PBMCs, taken around 45 days after the first yellow fever vaccination. These receptors all stem from a man between 18 and 29 years old who received the YFV17D yellow fever vaccine.

This chain links TRBV20-1 with TRBJ2-5, with 7 bases identical to TRBD1. V dropped 8 bases and J dropped 4; count of bases not matched to a gene: 7. Germline CDR1 reads DFQATT; CDR2 reads SNEGSKA (reference sequence). CDR3 length: 12 amino acids. The chain's CDR3 is CSSRQGRETQYF. The DNA for the CDR3 is TGCAGTTCAAGACAGGGAAGAGAGACCCAGTACTTC.

This clonotype has only a few counts. The rearrangement links TRBV27 to TRBJ2-3; TRBD1 aligns across 11 bases. The CDR3 consists of 16 residues. Germline V gene sequence: CDR1 MNHEY, CDR2 SMNVEV (reference sequence). The trim removed 6 bases at V and 6 bases at J, leaving 11 bases unmatched. CDR3 amino acids: CASSTLWDRGYDTQYF. The DNA for the CDR3 is TGTGCCAGCAGCACTCTCTGGGACAGGGGGTATGATACGCAGTATTTT.

The CDR3 coding sequence is TGTGCCAGCTCACTATCGACAGGGAGTGGTGGGAACACTGAAGCTTTCTTT. Translating it yields CASSLSTGSGGNTEAFF. The chain employs TRBV18 and TRBJ1-1; TRBD1 matches 7 bases. V lost 4 bases, J lost 1 base, and 12 bases stayed unmatched. The CDR3 contains 17 residues. Germline assignment: CDR1 KGHSH and CDR2 LQKENI. The entire variable domain, with the rest obtained from reference TRBV18 and TRBJ1-1, is as follows: NAGVMQNPRHLVRRRGQEARLRCSPMKGHSHVYWYRQLPEEGLKFMVYLQKENIIDESGMPKERFSAEFPKEGPSILRIQQVVRGDSAAYFCASSLSTGSGGNTEAFFGQGTRLTVV.

This clonotype came up a few times. The chain recombines TRBV12-3 or TRBV12-4 with TRBJ2-5; D could derive from TRBD1 or TRBD2 (6 bases each). CDR3 size: 14 residues. Trimming pared 3 bases from V and 6 bases from J, leaving 14 bases between. DNA of the CDR3: TGTGCCAGCAGTTTGTTGGGGGGCGAGAAGACCCAGTACTTC. The encoded protein is CASSLLGGEKTQYF.

This clonotype was detected many times. The CDR3 coding sequence is TGCGCCAGCAGCCGTCCAGGGGGGATAACTTCACCCCTCCACTTT. Amino acids: CASSRPGGITSPLHF. The rearrangement links TRBV4-1 to TRBJ1-6; 7 bases are a match to TRBD1. This CDR3 is 15 amino acids long. The J segment lost 9 bases and the V segment lost 4 bases, leaving 9 bases of the junction unmatched. Germline V gene data show CDR1 as MGHRA and CDR2 as YSYEKL.

This clonotype was seen only a few times. The J gene is TRBJ2-5, the V gene TRBV29-1; 7 bases are a match to TRBD2. V shed 4 bases, J shed 1 base, and the junction held 0 bases outside the gene matches. The CDR3 is 12 residues long. CDR1 is SQVTM and CDR2 is ANQGSEA in the germline V gene. The CDR3 reads CSVGLAQETQYF. The CDR3 region has the DNA TGCAGCGTTGGACTAGCCCAAGAGACCCAGTACTTC.

There are a few counts of this clonotype. V and J are TRBV15 and TRBJ2-5; unclear D gene. CDR1 LNHNV and CDR2 YYDKDF come from the germline V gene (reference sequence). The CDR3 totals 15 residues. V lost 0 bases to trimming and J lost 1 base, with 9 bases between them. The CDR3 is CATSRDPRPQETQYF. DNA for the CDR3: TGTGCCACCAGCAGAGATCCCCGACCCCAAGAGACCCAGTACTTC.

This chain links TRBV4-3 with TRBJ2-7; no reliable D call. V lost 0 bases and J lost 2, with 17 bases in between. This CDR3 region has 17 residues. CDR1 and CDR2 from the germline V gene are LGHNA and YSLEER. CDR3 coding DNA: TGCGCCAGCAGCCAAGACGCCCTCGGGTTCCGTCCCTACGAGCAGTACTTC. Amino acid sequence: CASSQDALGFRPYEQYF.

The chain has TRBV15 and TRBJ1-1; D perhaps matches TRBD1 (5 bases). The germline gives CDR1 LNHNV, CDR2 YYDKDF (reference sequence). The CDR3 is made up of 16 amino acids. The V gene lost 0 bases and the J gene lost 6 bases, with 17 bases spanning the gap. The CDR3 nucleotides read TGTGCCACCAGCAGAGATGGGCTTGGGGGTGCCGCTGAAGCTTTCTTT. Translated, it gives CATSRDGLGGAAEAFF.

Turning to this clonotype: In this CDR3 the conserved last residue, phenylalanine or tryptophan, is missing, so a read error is likely. This chain connects TRBV7-2 to TRBJ1-1, with D perhaps TRBD1 (5 bases). CDR3 length equals 14 residues. V was trimmed by 3 bases and J by 3 bases, leaving 11 bases between them. Germline assignment: CDR1 SGHTA and CDR2 FQGNSA. Here the CDR3 reads CASSFLVRDTEAFL. The CDR3 DNA reads TGTGCCAGCAGCTTTCTTGTCAGGGACACTGAAGCTTTCCTT.

This clonotype has more than one count but fewer than ten. The rearrangement uses TRBV6-4 and TRBJ2-6, with 9 bases lining up with TRBD2. CDR3 length: 16 residues. J was trimmed by 0 bases and V by 3 bases; bases with no gene match: 0. Germline CDR1 reads MRHNA; CDR2 reads SNTAGT. As DNA, the CDR3 is TGTGCCAGCAGTGAGCGGGGGGGCTCTGGGGCCAACGTCCTGACTTTC. Its translation is CASSERGGSGANVLTF.

This chain connects TRBV7-2 to TRBJ2-2; no definite D call. The germline V gene encodes CDR1 SGHTA and CDR2 FQGNSA. V dropped 4 bases and J dropped 3 bases, with 9 bases sitting between them. The CDR3 is 14 amino acids. This CDR3 is CASSSGPDTGELFF. As DNA, the CDR3 is TGTGCCAGCAGCTCCGGACCAGACACCGGGGAGCTGTTTTTT.

This clonotype was recorded many times. V and J are TRBV6-2 or TRBV6-3 and TRBJ1-6; D gene ambiguous. The CDR3 length is 14 residues. Trimming took 7 bases from V and 7 from J, leaving 14 bases between them. Germline V lookup: CDR1 MNHEY, CDR2 SVGEGT. The CDR3 DNA follows: TGTGCCAGCAAGTCATCCAGAACCAATTCACCCCTCCACTTT. This gives the protein CASKSSRTNSPLHF.

V gene TRBV9 combines with J gene TRBJ1-2; a weak D match, TRBD1 (5 bases). This CDR3 is built from 16 residues. The V gene lost 3 bases and the J gene lost 5 bases, with 20 bases spanning the gap. Germline assignment: CDR1 SGDLS and CDR2 YYNGEE. Here the CDR3 reads CASSAYKPTVEYGYTF. The CDR3 region has the DNA TGTGCCAGCAGCGCCTACAAACCGACAGTAGAATATGGCTACACCTTC.

The genes are TRBV6-1 and TRBJ2-1, with D tentatively TRBD1 (5 bases). Trimming stripped 5 bases from V and 6 bases from J, with 11 bases between. Per the germline V gene, CDR1 is MNHNS and CDR2 is SASEGT. The CDR3 spans 13 residues. The CDR3 here is CASSPRVPNEQFF. The CDR3, as DNA: TGTGCCAGCAGTCCCAGGGTCCCCAATGAGCAGTTCTTC.

The table lists this clonotype with many counts. The chain links TRBV5-1 to TRBJ2-7; 8 nucleotides agree with TRBD1. The CDR3 is 16 amino acids. J lost 0 bases, V lost 5 bases, and 10 bases had no gene match. Looked up from germline, CDR1 is SGHRS and CDR2 is YFSETQ. In DNA form, the CDR3 reads TGCGCCAGCAGACCGGCACCGGGACAGGTCTCCTACGAGCAGTACTTC. The encoded protein is CASRPAPGQVSYEQYF.

This clonotype was found a few times. The V gene is TRBV20-1, the J gene TRBJ2-3; no clear D gene. The germline V gene has CDR1 DFQATT and CDR2 SNEGSKA (reference sequence). The CDR3 spans 10 residues. DNA of the CDR3: TGCAGCCCCAAAACAGATACGCAGTATTTT. Translation gives CSPKTDTQYF.

CDR3 nucleotide sequence: TGCGCCAGCAGCTTGGCCACGGGGGCCGACGGGGAGCTGTTTTTT. Its translation: CASSLATGADGELFF. The chain links TRBV5-1 to TRBJ2-2; D assignment may be TRBD1 or TRBD2 (6 bases each). V was pared by 0 bases and J by 7 bases, with 13 bases between. Germline CDR1 and CDR2: SGHRS and YFSETQ. The CDR3 is 15 residues long.

The rearrangement joins TRBV7-9 to TRBJ1-5, with 9 bases that match TRBD1. V was pared by 5 bases and J by 6 bases, with 8 bases of the junction left unmatched. This CDR3 region has 15 residues. Germline assignment: CDR1 SEHNR and CDR2 FQNEAQ (reference sequence). The CDR3 coding sequence is TGTGCCAGCAGCCCTCCGGGACAGGGAACTCAGCCCCAGCATTTT. Protein: CASSPPGQGTQPQHF.

Comment on this clonotype: The junction does not match germline at one end; this may be a read error. The V gene is TRBV29-1, the J gene TRBJ2-5; 12 nucleotides align to TRBD2. Germline values: CDR1 SQVTM, CDR2 ANQGSEA. The CDR3 consists of 16 residues. The CDR3 DNA reads TGCATCGTTGAAGGTGTTGGACTAGCGGGGTCAGAGACCCAGTACTTC. Protein product: CIVEGVGLAGSETQYF.

A few counts support this clonotype. The chain carries TRBV7-9 and TRBJ1-2; TRBD1 is a possible D gene (6 bases). CDR1 is SEHNR, CDR2 FQNEAQ, per germline (reference sequence). This CDR3 contains 17 residues. V was shortened by 4 bases and J by 2 bases, with 20 bases between the two germline ends. This CDR3 is CASSSTRQDTRNYGYTF. DNA of the CDR3: TGTGCCAGCAGCTCGACAAGACAGGATACCAGAAACTATGGCTACACCTTC.

V and J are TRBV2 and TRBJ1-2, with a weak D call TRBD1 (5 bases). Germline V gene sequence: CDR1 SNHLY, CDR2 FYNNEI. The CDR3 extends over 12 amino acids. V was shortened by 5 bases and J by 8 bases, with 12 bases between the two germline ends. CDR3 coding DNA: TGTGCCAGCAGTCCGGGGGTGAACGGCTACACCTTC. The encoded protein is CASSPGVNGYTF.

The chain carries TRBV18 and TRBJ1-1; TRBD1 might be the D (5 bases). Looked up from germline, CDR1 is KGHSH and CDR2 is LQKENI. The CDR3 runs 16 residues. V gave up 6 bases and J gave up 0 bases, with 17 bases separating them. The CDR3 DNA follows: TGTGCCAGCTCTCCGAGGGACCCGACATTGAACACTGAAGCTTTCTTT. Its translation: CASSPRDPTLNTEAFF.

This clonotype turned up a few times. V usage is TRBV25-1 and J usage is TRBJ2-3; D gene ambiguous. Germline CDR1 is MGHDK and CDR2 is SYGVNS. This CDR3 is built from 15 residues. V gave up 6 bases and J gave up 1 base, with 14 bases separating them. In DNA, the CDR3 is TGTGCCAGCAGCGGAAATAGCCTGGGCACAGATACGCAGTATTTT. Protein sequence: CASSGNSLGTDTQYF.

In its sample, this clonotype was seen a few times. The rearrangement uses TRBV7-9 and TRBJ1-2; D unclear. V lost 1 base, J lost 8 bases, and 14 bases lay in between. Germline CDR1 is SEHNR and CDR2 is FQNEAQ (reference sequence). The CDR3 covers 14 residues. The DNA for the CDR3 is TGTGCCAGCAGCTTAGTTGGCAGAGCCCCGGGCTACACCTTC. Its protein product is CASSLVGRAPGYTF.

The gene calls are TRBV6-2 or TRBV6-3 and TRBJ2-7; TRBD2 matches at 7 bases. V lost 0 bases to trimming and J lost 0 bases; unmatched junction nucleotides: 5. CDR3 size: 16 residues. The germline gives CDR1 MNHEY, CDR2 SVGEGT. As DNA, the CDR3 is TGTGCCAGCAGTTACTCCTCGGGGGGACTCTCCTACGAGCAGTACTTC. Protein: CASSYSSGGLSYEQYF.

This chain connects TRBV6-6 to TRBJ1-3; D ambiguous. V lost 8 bases and J lost 0, with 8 bases in between. This CDR3 is built from 13 residues. The germline V gene encodes CDR1 MNHNY and CDR2 SVGAGI (reference sequence). CDR3 residues: CASLSHSGNTIYF. The CDR3 DNA follows: TGTGCCAGCTTAAGTCACTCTGGAAACACCATATATTTT.

The chain uses TRBV11-2 and TRBJ2-3; no clear D gene. V was pared by 1 base and J by 8 bases, with 13 bases between. CDR1 is SGHAT, CDR2 FQNNGV, per germline. The CDR3 runs to 14 residues. CDR3 nucleotide sequence: TGTGCCAGCAGCTTAGGGGTTATCTTAGGTACGCAGTATTTT. It codes for CASSLGVILGTQYF. The full variable domain, rest sourced from reference TRBV11-2 and TRBJ2-3, is EAGVAQSPRYKIIEKRQSVAFWCNPISGHATLYWYQQILGQGPKLLIQFQNNGVVDDSQLPKDRFSAERLKGVDSTLKIQPAKLEDSAVYLCASSLGVILGTQYFGPGTRLTVL.

This clonotype has just a few counts. The genes are TRBV6-2 or TRBV6-3 and TRBJ2-7; 12 bases map to TRBD1. The CDR3 is made up of 15 amino acids. Germline CDR1 is MNHEY and CDR2 is SVGEGT. V shed 0 bases and J 6 bases; nucleotides not matched to a gene: 3. CDR3 DNA sequence: TGTGCCAGCAGTTACTCCGGGACAGGGGGCGTCGAGCAGTACTTC. Amino acid sequence: CASSYSGTGGVEQYF.

The V call is TRBV10-3, the J call TRBJ2-2, with TRBD1 as a possible D gene (5 bases). Germline lookup yields CDR1 ENHRY and CDR2 SYGVKD. The CDR3 totals 16 residues. V shed 2 bases and J shed 3 bases, with 13 bases lying between them. CDR3 amino acids: CAISERTNWDTGELFF. CDR3 in DNA: TGTGCCATCAGTGAGAGGACAAATTGGGACACCGGGGAGCTGTTTTTT.

A few counts support this clonotype. Here the CDR3 DNA reads TGTGCCTGGAGCGGACAGGGGGCAGAAGCTTTCTTT. This encodes CAWSGQGAEAFF. The V gene is TRBV30, the J gene TRBJ1-1, with 11 bases aligning to TRBD1. V was pared by 3 bases and J by 8 bases, with 2 bases of the junction left unmatched. Germline CDR1 and CDR2: GTSNPN and SVGIG (reference sequence). The CDR3 has 12 amino acids.

In this sample, this clonotype turned up a few times. V gene TRBV30 combines with J gene TRBJ1-6; weak D call: TRBD1 (6 bases). V was cut by 6 bases and J by 6 bases, with 12 bases left in between. This CDR3 is built from 13 residues. Germline assignment: CDR1 GTSNPN and CDR2 SVGIG (reference sequence). CDR3 nucleotide sequence: TGTGCCTGCTCGGGACATTCTAATTCACCCCTCCACTTT. Encoded protein: CACSGHSNSPLHF.